The 25 T cell receptor beta chains below all came from one sample that was sequenced in a study of post-analysis software for immune sequencing data. Study results and limitations: Patients carried roughly five TRBV segments more frequently than controls did, and TRBV5-6, TRBV5-1 and TRBV20-1 were among them.

These TCRs are of unknown antigen specificity. Unique molecular identifiers had been added to the TCR beta cDNA libraries. TCRdb reprocessed the PCR reads via MiXCR and lists one record per CDR3 protein. The repertoire has roughly 650,000 distinct CDR3 sequences, 59% of them found once; the top ten carry around 11%. The sequenced material came from blood. The source of these receptors is a girl between 2 and 10 years old with multiple sclerosis.

J is TRBJ1-1 and V is TRBV2; D possibly corresponds to TRBD1 (6 bases). Germline CDR1 SNHLY, CDR2 FYNNEI. V lost 4 bases and J lost 4, with 16 bases in between. The CDR3 runs 15 residues. The CDR3 here is CASSAGRGIGTEAFF. For the CDR3, the DNA is TGTGCCAGCAGTGCGGGCAGGGGAATTGGCACTGAAGCTTTCTTT. The complete variable domain, with remaining parts taken from reference TRBV2 and TRBJ1-1, reads EPEVTQTPSHQVTQMGQEVILRCVPISNHLYFYWYRQILGQKVEFLVSFYNNEISEKSEIFDDQFSVERPDGSNFTLKIRSTKLEDSAMYFCASSAGRGIGTEAFFGQGTRLTVV.

This rearrangement joins TRBV6-4 to TRBJ2-5, with D possibly being TRBD1 (7 bases). CDR1 is MRHNA and CDR2 is SNTAGT in the germline V gene. The length of the CDR3 is 17 residues. Trimming pared 5 bases from V and 4 bases from J, leaving 23 bases between. The CDR3 is CASSYGVGGGLGETQYF. The CDR3 DNA follows: TGTGCCAGCAGTTACGGGGTTGGAGGGGGCCTAGGAGAGACCCAGTACTTC.

This clonotype was detected only once. This sequence joins TRBV20-1 and TRBJ2-5, with D perhaps given as TRBD1 or TRBD2 (5 bases each). CDR3 length: 13 residues. Germline-derived CDR1 and CDR2 are DFQATT and SNEGSKA (reference sequence). The V end was cut by 6 bases, the J end by 2 bases, with 13 bases between. The CDR3 DNA is TGCAGTGCGACCCCGGGGCTGCAAGAGACCCAGTACTTC. It yields the protein CSATPGLQETQYF.

This chain links TRBV6-1 with TRBJ2-7, with 8 positions matching TRBD1. Trimming at V came to 4 bases and at J to 3 bases, leaving 11 bases not matched to a gene. The germline gives CDR1 MNHNS, CDR2 SASEGT. There are 16 residues in the CDR3. The CDR3 loop is CASSGKTGDIDYEQYF. The DNA of the CDR3 is TGTGCCAGCAGTGGCAAGACAGGGGATATAGACTACGAGCAGTACTTC.

The V and J genes are TRBV29-1 and TRBJ2-1; D gene uncertain. CDR1 is SQVTM and CDR2 is ANQGSEA in the germline V gene. CDR3 size: 11 residues. V lost 8 bases and J lost 9, with 14 bases in between. CDR3 sequence reads: CSPCVGGEQFF. The CDR3 bases are TGCAGCCCGTGCGTCGGCGGTGAGCAGTTCTTC.

This chain connects TRBV6-1 to TRBJ2-3; 10 bases fit TRBD2. Germline CDR1 is MNHNS and CDR2 is SASEGT. Trimming cost V 3 bases and J 5 bases; bases outside gene matches: 5. The CDR3 is made up of 15 amino acids. The CDR3 DNA reads as TGTGCCAGCAGTGAGCTAGCGGGGGCCAGAGATACGCAGTATTTT. Translating it yields CASSELAGARDTQYF.

The chain employs TRBV29-1 and TRBJ2-3; no clear D. Germline V gene lookup returns CDR1 SQVTM and CDR2 ANQGSEA. With 4 bases removed from V and 5 bases from J, the gap between germline ends came to 7 bases. The CDR3 totals 11 residues. Here the CDR3 reads CSVGVGDTQYF. CDR3 nucleotides: TGCAGCGTTGGGGTCGGAGATACGCAGTATTTT.

The chain carries TRBV7-9 and TRBJ2-3; TRBD2 is a possible D gene (5 bases). Germline values: CDR1 SEHNR, CDR2 FQNEAQ (reference sequence). This CDR3 has 18 residues. Trimming stripped 1 base from V and 2 bases from J, with 19 bases between. CDR3 DNA: TGTGCCAGCAGCTTAGGATCCCCCGGTTTTGGACTCACAGATACGCAGTATTTT. This codes for CASSLGSPGFGLTDTQYF. Based on the CDR3 plus reference TRBV7-9 and TRBJ2-3, the full variable domain is DTGVSQNPRHKITKRGQNVTFRCDPISEHNRLYWYRQTLGQGPEFLTYFQNEAQLEKSRLLSDRFSAERPKGSFSTLEIQRTEQGDSAMYLCASSLGSPGFGLTDTQYFGPGTRLTVL.

As DNA, the CDR3 is TGCAGCATCCGCGGGGGGGCAGAGACCCAGTACTTC. It translates to CSIRGGAETQYF. The gene calls are TRBV29-1 and TRBJ2-5; 9 bases align to TRBD2. Trimming removed 8 bases from V and 4 bases from J; junction bases left unmatched: 5. This CDR3 is 12 amino acids long. Germline assignment: CDR1 SQVTM and CDR2 ANQGSEA.

The J gene is TRBJ2-1, the V gene TRBV29-1; D is uncertain. Trimming removed 8 bases from V and 13 bases from J, with 27 bases in between. CDR1 is SQVTM, CDR2 ANQGSEA, per germline. CDR3 size: 14 residues. CDR3 loop: CSTEEHGSRGSQFF. The CDR3 DNA is TGCAGCACTGAGGAGCATGGGTCCAGAGGTTCACAGTTCTTC.

J is TRBJ2-1 and V is TRBV29-1; D perhaps matches TRBD2 (6 bases). TRBJ2-7 explains the end of the DNA better; the J call may be wrong. Germline V lookup: CDR1 SQVTM, CDR2 ANQGSEA. The CDR3 totals 16 residues. As DNA, the CDR3 is TGCAGCGTTGGGTTGGGACTGGGGAGCTCCTACAATGAGCAGTACTTC. Encoded protein: CSVGLGLGSSYNEQYF.

The CDR3 is CATSGQASNYGYTF. CDR3 nucleotide sequence: TGTGCCACCTCAGGACAGGCGTCGAACTATGGCTACACCTTC. This chain connects TRBV10-3 to TRBJ1-2, with 7 bases identical to TRBD1. Germline values: CDR1 ENHRY, CDR2 SYGVKD. The CDR3 consists of 14 residues. Losses at the gene ends were 10 bases for V and 2 bases for J; bases not matched to a gene: 10.

This clonotype was detected only once. The rearrangement links TRBV4-1 to TRBJ2-5, with D possibly matching TRBD2 (6 bases). The CDR3 length is 16 residues. V lost 1 base and J 1 base, leaving 13 bases between the germline ends. Germline CDR1 is MGHRA and CDR2 is YSYEKL. This CDR3 reads CASSQAEKGGQETQYF. In nucleotides, the CDR3 is TGCGCCAGCAGCCAAGCGGAGAAGGGAGGCCAAGAGACCCAGTACTTC.

This chain uses TRBV6-5 with TRBJ1-2; D call uncertain. This CDR3 has 13 amino acids. Germline V gives CDR1 MNHEY, CDR2 SVGAGI. V shed 0 bases and J shed 5 bases, with 7 bases lying between them. Here the CDR3 reads CASSYSADYGYTF. The CDR3 DNA sequence: TGTGCCAGCAGTTACTCGGCAGATTATGGCTACACCTTC.

The V gene is TRBV29-1, the J gene TRBJ1-2; 12 nucleotides line up with TRBD1. The J segment lost 8 bases and the V segment lost 7 bases, leaving 11 bases of the junction unmatched. From germline, CDR1 is SQVTM and CDR2 ANQGSEA. The CDR3 is 14 residues long. The CDR3 DNA reads as TGCAGCGCGGGACAGGGGGCGCGAGATAACGGCTACACCTTC. Translating gives CSAGQGARDNGYTF.

The chain employs TRBV6-5 and TRBJ2-7; 9 nucleotides align to TRBD1. The CDR3 runs 15 residues. Looked up from germline, CDR1 is MNHEY and CDR2 is SVGAGI. Trimming at V came to 4 bases and at J to 7 bases, leaving 11 bases not matched to a gene. The CDR3 bases are TGTGCCAGCAGTTCTCCCACAGGGGGCGTGAGGGAGCAGTACTTC. Its translation is CASSSPTGGVREQYF.

The chain has TRBV29-1 and TRBJ1-1, with 8 bases aligning to TRBD1. The CDR3 runs 13 residues. Germline CDR1 is SQVTM and CDR2 is ANQGSEA. V lost 4 bases and J lost 4; bases outside the gene matches: 5. The CDR3 region is CSVGTGRVTEAFF. CDR3 bases: TGCAGCGTTGGGACAGGGAGAGTCACTGAAGCTTTCTTT.

This clonotype has more than one count but fewer than ten. V usage is TRBV29-1 and J usage is TRBJ2-5; 7 nucleotides line up with TRBD1. This CDR3 comprises 12 residues. Per the germline V gene, CDR1 is SQVTM and CDR2 is ANQGSEA. Trimming at V came to 4 bases and at J to 11 bases, leaving 10 bases not matched to a gene. CDR3 loop: CSVGTGTREQYF. The DNA of the CDR3 is TGCAGCGTTGGGACAGGAACAAGGGAGCAGTACTTC.

This clonotype came up once. The V gene is TRBV20-1, the J gene TRBJ2-2; 9 bases align to TRBD1. Trimming took 5 bases from V and 0 from J; bases not matched to a gene: 7. CDR3 length equals 16 residues. The germline V gene encodes CDR1 DFQATT and CDR2 SNEGSKA (reference sequence). This CDR3 is CSALRTGGANTGELFF. The CDR3 DNA reads TGCAGTGCTCTACGAACAGGGGGCGCGAACACCGGGGAGCTGTTTTTT.

V usage is TRBV7-3 and J usage is TRBJ1-1, with D unclear. Germline V CDR1 and CDR2: SGHTA, FQGTGA. V lost 3 bases and J lost 5, with 7 bases in between. CDR3 length equals 12 residues. CDR3 sequence reads: CASSFGFTEAFF. In nucleotides, the CDR3 is TGTGCCAGCAGCTTTGGGTTTACTGAAGCTTTCTTT.

The chain uses TRBV12-3 or TRBV12-4 and TRBJ2-3; 11 bases line up with TRBD2. V trimming: 5 bases; J trimming: 3 bases; junction bases outside the gene matches: 10. The CDR3 sequence is 17 residues long. For the CDR3, the DNA is TGTGCCAGCAGTACGCCCCCCCGGACTAGCGGGACAGATACGCAGTATTTT. Translation gives CASSTPPRTSGTDTQYF.

The rearrangement links TRBV12-3 or TRBV12-4 to TRBJ2-7, with D maybe TRBD2 (6 bases). The V end lost 3 bases, the J end lost 4 bases, and 16 bases lay between the germline ends. This CDR3 spans 15 amino acids. The CDR3 here is CASSLEGSGTYEQYF. CDR3 nucleotide sequence: TGTGCCAGCAGTTTGGAGGGGTCGGGTACGTACGAGCAGTACTTC.

This clonotype came up a few times. The chain combines TRBV20-1 with TRBJ1-2; maybe TRBD1 (5 bases). V shed 6 bases and J shed 4 bases, with 18 bases lying between them. Per the germline V gene, CDR1 is DFQATT and CDR2 is SNEGSKA (reference sequence). There are 14 residues in the CDR3. CDR3 sequence (DNA): TGCAGTGCCCCACGGGGGGGTTCAATCTATGGCTACACCTTC. As protein: CSAPRGGSIYGYTF.

V is TRBV10-3 and J is TRBJ1-2; 10 positions agree with TRBD1. This CDR3 contains 17 residues. V was pared by 5 bases and J by 3 bases, with 12 bases of the junction left unmatched. The germline V gene encodes CDR1 ENHRY and CDR2 SYGVKD. CDR3 nucleotides: TGTGCCATCAGTCGAACGATCCGGGACAGGGGAGACTATGGCTACACCTTC. This encodes CAISRTIRDRGDYGYTF.

The V call is TRBV18, the J call TRBJ1-1, with no clear D. V was pared by 3 bases and J by 0 bases, with 5 bases between. CDR1 is KGHSH, CDR2 LQKENI, per germline. The CDR3 has 13 residues. In DNA form, the CDR3 reads TGTGCCAGCTCACCCCTCATGAACACTGAAGCTTTCTTT. Residues: CASSPLMNTEAFF.